Presented here are 4 T cell receptor beta chains from one specimen sequenced in a study of monozygotic twins with inflammatory bowel disease. TCRdb reprocessed the 5' RACE reads and keeps a single row for each CDR3 protein, giving no DNA. Its clone listing holds around 100,000 distinct CDR3 sequences. The specimen was blood. These receptors came from a human donor with ulcerative colitis or Crohn's disease, or a healthy co-twin of an affected twin (not recorded which).

The chain recombines TRBV7-9 with TRBJ2-2. The CDR3 loop spans 17 amino acids. The V gene's germline CDR1 is SEHNR and CDR2 FQNEAQ (reference sequence). This chain's CDR3 is CASSLKGVVTNTGELFF.

This chain uses TRBV6-1 with TRBJ2-6; TCRdb indicates TRBD1, and absent DNA this call remains unverified. The CDR3 has 17 amino acids. The V gene's germline CDR1 is MNHNS and CDR2 SASEGT. The chain's CDR3 is CASSRWTGGSGANVLTF.

This CDR3 reads CASLDTGGLNNEQFF. The V call is TRBV19, the J call TRBJ2-1; TCRdb gives TRBD1 as the D gene, but with no DNA this cannot be confirmed. Germline CDR1 LNHDA, CDR2 SQIVND (reference sequence). This CDR3 comprises 15 residues.

The V call is TRBV15, the J call TRBJ2-1. CDR3 size: 15 residues. CDR1 and CDR2 (germline): LNHNV, YYDKDF (reference sequence). The CDR3 region is CAIRRPQCEDNEQFF.